Shown below are 16 T cell receptor beta chains from a single sample sequenced in a study of blood T cell repertoires in COVID-19. Generated by immunoSEQ multiplex PCR, the TCRdb table keeps only in-frame clones and is missing some. Here the sample spans approximately 390,000 clones, about 87% being singletons. Input material: PBMCs or T cells enriched from blood (not recorded which). The receptors stem from a woman aged 50 to 65 who had recovered from COVID-19.

Only one count was recorded for this clone. The gene calls are TRBV28 and TRBJ1-2; TRBD1 might be the D (5 bases). Looked up from germline, CDR1 is MDHEN and CDR2 is SYDVKM. V lost 8 bases and J lost 5, with 18 bases in between. This CDR3 spans 14 amino acids. CDR3 nucleotides: TGTGCCAGCGCCCCGGAGGGGAGGCTTTATGGCTACACCTTC. Translating gives CASAPEGRLYGYTF.

Comment on this clone: At one end, the junction sequence differs from germline, possibly due to a read error. The rearrangement joins TRBV19 to TRBJ2-1; TRBD1 is a possible D gene (5 bases). The germline CDR1 and CDR2 sequences are LNHDA and SQIVND (reference sequence). The CDR3 sequence is 12 residues long. CDR3 loop: CASSITRGRRIF. The CDR3 DNA follows: TGTGCCAGTAGTATTACAAGGGGCCGTAGGATCTTC.

The rearrangement uses TRBV27 and TRBJ2-3; 9 nucleotides line up with TRBD2. The CDR3 consists of 18 residues. Looked up from germline, CDR1 is MNHEY and CDR2 is SMNVEV (reference sequence). The V gene end was trimmed by 2 bases and the J gene end by 1 base; junction bases not matched to a gene: 10. CDR3 amino acids: CASSLGLAGMFGTDTQYF. CDR3 bases: TGTGCCAGCAGTTTAGGGCTAGCGGGGATGTTCGGCACAGATACGCAGTATTTT.

V usage is TRBV5-1 and J usage is TRBJ2-3; D is possibly TRBD1 (5 bases). Looked up from germline, CDR1 is SGHRS and CDR2 is YFSETQ. CDR3 length: 15 amino acids. V was clipped by 1 base and J by 2 bases, with 11 bases between them. CDR3 DNA: TGCGCCAGCAGCTTGTGGGCAGGGAACACAGATACGCAGTATTTT. This gives the protein CASSLWAGNTDTQYF.

CDR3 loop: CASSDGSVSYNSPLHF. The CDR3, as DNA: TGTGCCAGCAGCGACGGGTCCGTCTCTTATAATTCACCCCTCCACTTT. This chain uses TRBV7-9 with TRBJ1-6; D not resolved. The V end was cut by 5 bases, the J end by 4 bases, with 15 bases between. CDR3 length: 16 amino acids. Germline CDR1 is SEHNR and CDR2 is FQNEAQ (reference sequence).

As to this clone: Other DNA sequences from this sample encode an identical CDR3 as well. The rearrangement joins TRBV5-1 to TRBJ1-1, with D perhaps TRBD1 (5 bases). Germline values: CDR1 SGHRS, CDR2 YFSETQ. V was shortened by 1 base and J by 1 base, with 5 bases between the two germline ends. The CDR3 sequence is 13 residues long. CDR3: CASSLTGNTEAFF. The CDR3 DNA is TGCGCCAGCAGCTTGACAGGGAACACTGAAGCTTTCTTT.

The chain recombines TRBV2 with TRBJ1-1; possibly TRBD1 for D (6 bases). V lost 3 bases to trimming and J lost 0 bases, with 11 bases between them. CDR1 and CDR2 (germline): SNHLY, FYNNEI. The CDR3 has 15 amino acids. The CDR3 DNA reads TGTGCCAGCAGTGACGTGGGGGGGCTGAACACTGAAGCTTTCTTT. It translates to CASSDVGGLNTEAFF.

The DNA for the CDR3 is TGTGCCAGTAGTATTCCGGGTTGGACTGAAGCTTTCTTT. Its protein product is CASSIPGWTEAFF. The V and J genes are TRBV19 and TRBJ1-1, with no clear D. CDR3 length: 13 residues. Germline CDR1 and CDR2: LNHDA and SQIVND (reference sequence). V was clipped by 3 bases and J by 5 bases, with 10 bases between them.

The rearrangement uses TRBV7-9 and TRBJ1-1, with a weak D call TRBD1 (6 bases). V was trimmed by 3 bases and J by 10 bases, leaving 15 bases between them. Germline-derived CDR1 and CDR2 are SEHNR and FQNEAQ (reference sequence). This CDR3 has 13 residues. CDR3 nucleotides: TGTGCCAGCAGCTTCTCGACAGGCAGGGGAGCTTTCTTT. Its protein is CASSFSTGRGAFF. Looking up the rest from reference TRBV7-9 and TRBJ1-1 gives the full variable domain: DTGVSQNPRHKITKRGQNVTFRCDPISEHNRLYWYRQTLGQGPEFLTYFQNEAQLEKSRLLSDRFSAERPKGSFSTLEIQRTEQGDSAMYLCASSFSTGRGAFFGQGTRLTVV.

This clone was found once. The rearrangement joins TRBV5-1 to TRBJ2-5; the match to TRBD1 covers 10 bases. This CDR3 region has 15 residues. CDR1 and CDR2 from the germline V gene are SGHRS and YFSETQ. Trimming took 0 bases from V and 5 from J; bases not matched to a gene: 4. The CDR3 region is CASSLVGQGTETQYF. The CDR3 nucleotides read TGCGCCAGCAGCTTGGTGGGACAGGGGACGGAGACCCAGTACTTC.

The genes are TRBV6-5 and TRBJ1-5, with D perhaps TRBD1 (5 bases). The CDR3 is 14 amino acids. Germline lookup yields CDR1 MNHEY and CDR2 SVGAGI. The germline V and J ends were trimmed by 5 bases and 0 bases, with 8 bases remaining between them. The CDR3 coding sequence is TGTGCCAGCAGTCCAGGGCATAGCAATCAGCCCCAGCATTTT. This encodes CASSPGHSNQPQHF.

The chain is built from TRBV19 and TRBJ2-6; D perhaps matches TRBD2 (5 bases). The CDR3 sequence is 14 residues long. V dropped 6 bases and J dropped 3 bases, with 9 bases sitting between them. Germline lookup yields CDR1 LNHDA and CDR2 SQIVND (reference sequence). The CDR3 DNA reads TGTGCCAGTAGGACGGGGTATGGGGCCAACGTCCTGACTTTC. Translating gives CASRTGYGANVLTF.

The rearrangement uses TRBV7-2 and TRBJ1-5; the D is unclear. The CDR3 runs 15 residues. Germline CDR1 reads SGHTA; CDR2 reads FQGNSA. Trimming cost V 4 bases and J 2 bases, with 12 bases left between them. As DNA, the CDR3 is TGTGCCAGCAGCTCATGGGTGGAGGGCAATCAGCCCCAGCATTTT. This sequence encodes CASSSWVEGNQPQHF.

The chain has TRBV12-3 or TRBV12-4 and TRBJ2-7; 8 nucleotides line up with TRBD1. The V gene end was trimmed by 8 bases and the J gene end by 2 bases; junction bases not matched to a gene: 5. CDR3 size: 13 residues. The CDR3 sequence: CASQGQGTYEQYF. CDR3 in DNA: TGTGCCAGCCAAGGACAGGGAACCTACGAGCAGTACTTC.

This clone occurred once. The rearrangement uses TRBV4-1 and TRBJ2-1; tentatively, D is TRBD2 (5 bases). The length of the CDR3 is 16 residues. In germline, CDR1 is MGHRA, CDR2 YSYEKL. The V and J ends lost 4 bases and 2 bases respectively, with 15 bases between them. In DNA, the CDR3 is TGCGCCAGCAGCCCAGACGGGGTTGGTGCCTACAATGAGCAGTTCTTC. It yields the protein CASSPDGVGAYNEQFF.

This clone was recorded once. The V and J genes are TRBV4-2 and TRBJ1-2; TRBD1 agrees at 8 bases. Looked up from germline, CDR1 is LGHNA and CDR2 is YNFKEQ. This CDR3 has 17 residues. V gave up 0 bases and J gave up 4 bases; unmatched junction bases: 10. The CDR3 reads CASSQEVSHRGGYGYTF. The CDR3 coding sequence is TGTGCCAGCAGCCAAGAGGTCTCCCACAGGGGGGGCTATGGCTACACCTTC.